What follows describes a single TCR beta chain. The sample belongs to a study of blood T cell repertoires in COVID-19. About the study: Researchers got acute and convalescent COVID-19 samples from the United States, Italy and Spain.

The CDR3 runs 12 residues. J lost 7 bases, V lost 3 bases, and 0 bases had no gene match. Germline V gene lookup returns CDR1 LGHDT and CDR2 YNNKEL (reference sequence). TCRdb's copy holds only in-frame clones and misses some; the assay was immunoSEQ multiplex PCR. The profile shows around 74,000 clones, about 90% of them singletons. The chain joins TRBV3-1 (or the pseudogene TRBV3-2) to TRBJ2-1, with 7 bases fitting TRBD1. Sequenced material: peripheral blood. This clonotype was obtained from a man over 45 with active COVID-19. This chain's CDR3 is CASSQTGNEQFF. Written as DNA, the CDR3 is TGTGCCAGCAGCCAGACAGGGAATGAGCAGTTCTTC.